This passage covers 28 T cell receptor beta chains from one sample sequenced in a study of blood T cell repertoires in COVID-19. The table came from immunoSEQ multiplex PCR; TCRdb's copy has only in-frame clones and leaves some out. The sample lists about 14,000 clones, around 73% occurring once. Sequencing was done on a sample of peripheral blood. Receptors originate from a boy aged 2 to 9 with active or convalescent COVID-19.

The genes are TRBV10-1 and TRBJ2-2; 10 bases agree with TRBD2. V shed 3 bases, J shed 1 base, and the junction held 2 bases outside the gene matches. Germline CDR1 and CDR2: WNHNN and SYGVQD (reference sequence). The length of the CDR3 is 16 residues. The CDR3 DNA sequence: TGCGCCAGCAGTGACCGGACTAGCGGGAACACCGGGGAGCTGTTTTTT. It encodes CASSDRTSGNTGELFF.

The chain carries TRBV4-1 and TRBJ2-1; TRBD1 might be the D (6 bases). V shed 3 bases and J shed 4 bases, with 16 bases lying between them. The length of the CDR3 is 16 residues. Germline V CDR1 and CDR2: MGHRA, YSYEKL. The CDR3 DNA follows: TGCGCCAGCAGCCACCAAACAGGGTTGACGTACAATGAGCAGTTCTTC. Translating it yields CASSHQTGLTYNEQFF.

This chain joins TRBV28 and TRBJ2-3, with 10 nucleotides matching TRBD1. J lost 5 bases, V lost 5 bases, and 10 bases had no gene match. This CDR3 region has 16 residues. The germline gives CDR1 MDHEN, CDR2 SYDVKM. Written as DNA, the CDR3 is TGTGCCAGCAGTCGGGACAGGGGAGGGTTGGGAGATACGCAGTATTTT. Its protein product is CASSRDRGGLGDTQYF.

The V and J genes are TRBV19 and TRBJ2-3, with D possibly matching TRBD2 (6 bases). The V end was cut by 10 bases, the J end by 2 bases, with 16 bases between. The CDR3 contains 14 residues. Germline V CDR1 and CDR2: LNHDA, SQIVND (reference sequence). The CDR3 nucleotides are TGTGCCACCACACGGGGGACTCTCACAGATACGCAGTATTTT. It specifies CATTRGTLTDTQYF.

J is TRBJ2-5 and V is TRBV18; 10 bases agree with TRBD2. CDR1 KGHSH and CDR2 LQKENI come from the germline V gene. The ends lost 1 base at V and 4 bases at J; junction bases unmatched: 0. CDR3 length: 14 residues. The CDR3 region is CASSPRLAGETQYF. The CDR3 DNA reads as TGTGCCAGCTCACCACGACTAGCGGGAGAGACCCAGTACTTC.

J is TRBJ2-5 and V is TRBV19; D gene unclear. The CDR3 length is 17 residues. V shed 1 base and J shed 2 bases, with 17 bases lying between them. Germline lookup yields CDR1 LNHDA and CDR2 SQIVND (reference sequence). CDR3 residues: CASSIGSGSRSQETQYF. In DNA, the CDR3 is TGTGCCAGTAGTATAGGATCCGGCTCCCGGAGTCAAGAGACCCAGTACTTC.

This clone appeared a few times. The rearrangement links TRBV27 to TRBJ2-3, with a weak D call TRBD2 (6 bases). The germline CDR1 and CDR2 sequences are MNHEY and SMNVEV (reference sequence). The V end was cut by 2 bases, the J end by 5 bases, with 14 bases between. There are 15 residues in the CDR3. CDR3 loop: CASSLMWGELDTQYF. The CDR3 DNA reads TGTGCCAGCAGTTTAATGTGGGGGGAATTAGATACGCAGTATTTT.

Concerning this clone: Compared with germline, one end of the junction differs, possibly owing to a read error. The DNA of the CDR3 is TGTGCCAGCAGCTTAGGAGACAGGGGATTCTTC. Translating gives CASSLGDRGFF. J is TRBJ2-7 and V is TRBV11-2, with 8 bases identical to TRBD1. This CDR3 is built from 11 residues. Germline V lookup: CDR1 SGHAT, CDR2 FQNNGV.

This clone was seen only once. CDR3 bases: TGCGCCAGCAGCTTTCAAAACTACAATGAGCAGTTCTTC. It codes for CASSFQNYNEQFF. This chain joins TRBV5-1 and TRBJ2-1, with no clear D. V was cut by 2 bases and J by 3 bases, with 6 bases left in between. In germline, CDR1 is SGHRS, CDR2 YFSETQ. The CDR3 loop spans 13 amino acids.

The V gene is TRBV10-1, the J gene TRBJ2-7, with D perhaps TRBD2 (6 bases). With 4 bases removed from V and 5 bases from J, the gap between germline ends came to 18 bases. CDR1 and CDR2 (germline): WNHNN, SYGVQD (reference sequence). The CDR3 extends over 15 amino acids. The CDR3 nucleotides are TGCGCCAGCAGTGGGATAGGGACGGGGACTCACGAGCAGTACTTC. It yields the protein CASSGIGTGTHEQYF.

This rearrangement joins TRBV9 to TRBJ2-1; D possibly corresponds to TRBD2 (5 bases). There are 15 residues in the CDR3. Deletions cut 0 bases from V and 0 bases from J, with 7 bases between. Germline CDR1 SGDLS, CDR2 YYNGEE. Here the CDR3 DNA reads TGTGCCAGCAGCGTAGATCGGGGCTCCTACAATGAGCAGTTCTTC. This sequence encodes CASSVDRGSYNEQFF.

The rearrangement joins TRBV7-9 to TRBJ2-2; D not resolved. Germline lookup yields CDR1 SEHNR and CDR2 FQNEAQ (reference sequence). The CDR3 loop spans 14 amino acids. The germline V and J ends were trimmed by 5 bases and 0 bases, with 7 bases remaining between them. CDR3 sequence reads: CASSKHTNTGELFF. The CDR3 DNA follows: TGTGCCAGCAGCAAACACACGAACACCGGGGAGCTGTTTTTT.

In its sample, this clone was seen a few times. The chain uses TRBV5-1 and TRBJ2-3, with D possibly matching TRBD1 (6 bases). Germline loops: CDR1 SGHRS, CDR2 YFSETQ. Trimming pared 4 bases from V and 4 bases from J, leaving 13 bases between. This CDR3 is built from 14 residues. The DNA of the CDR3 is TGCGCCAGCAGCCCCTCTGGGACATCAGATACGCAGTATTTT. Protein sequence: CASSPSGTSDTQYF. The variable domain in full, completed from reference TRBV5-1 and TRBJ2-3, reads KAGVTQTPRYLIKTRGQQVTLSCSPISGHRSVSWYQQTPGQGLQFLFEYFSETQRNKGNFPGRFSGRQFSNSRSEMNVSTLELGDSALYLCASSPSGTSDTQYFGPGTRLTVL.

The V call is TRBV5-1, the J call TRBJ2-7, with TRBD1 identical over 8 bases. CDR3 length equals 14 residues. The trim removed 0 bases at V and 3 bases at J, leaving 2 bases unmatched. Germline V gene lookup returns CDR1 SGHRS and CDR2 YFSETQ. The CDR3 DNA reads TGCGCCAGCAGCTTGGCCGGGACAGGCTACGAGCAGTACTTC. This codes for CASSLAGTGYEQYF.

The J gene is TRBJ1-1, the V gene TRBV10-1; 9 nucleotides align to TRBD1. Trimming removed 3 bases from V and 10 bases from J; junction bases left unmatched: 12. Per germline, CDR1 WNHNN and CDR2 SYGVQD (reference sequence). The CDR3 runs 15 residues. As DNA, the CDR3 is TGCGCCAGCAGTGACCCGGACAGGGGTTTCCATCGAGCTTTCTTT. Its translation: CASSDPDRGFHRAFF.

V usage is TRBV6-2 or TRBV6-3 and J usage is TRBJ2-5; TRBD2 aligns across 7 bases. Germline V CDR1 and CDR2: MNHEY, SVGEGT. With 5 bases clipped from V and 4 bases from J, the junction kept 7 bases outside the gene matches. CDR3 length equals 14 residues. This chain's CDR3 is CASSPPGGGETQYF. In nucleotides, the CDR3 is TGTGCCAGCAGTCCCCCGGGGGGAGGAGAGACCCAGTACTTC.

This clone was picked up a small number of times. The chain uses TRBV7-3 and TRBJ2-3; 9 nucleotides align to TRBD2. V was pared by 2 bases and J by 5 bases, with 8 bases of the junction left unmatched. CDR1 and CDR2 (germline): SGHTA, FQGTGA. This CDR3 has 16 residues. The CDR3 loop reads CASSLLAGGPRDTQYF. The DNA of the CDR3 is TGTGCCAGCAGCTTACTGGCGGGGGGGCCCAGAGATACGCAGTATTTT.

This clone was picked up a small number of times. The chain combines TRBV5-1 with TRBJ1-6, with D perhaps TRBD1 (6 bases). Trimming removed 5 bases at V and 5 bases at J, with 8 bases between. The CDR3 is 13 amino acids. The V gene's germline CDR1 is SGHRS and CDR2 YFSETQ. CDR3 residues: CASSPGDNSPLHF. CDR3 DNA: TGCGCCAGCAGTCCAGGGGATAATTCACCCCTCCACTTT.

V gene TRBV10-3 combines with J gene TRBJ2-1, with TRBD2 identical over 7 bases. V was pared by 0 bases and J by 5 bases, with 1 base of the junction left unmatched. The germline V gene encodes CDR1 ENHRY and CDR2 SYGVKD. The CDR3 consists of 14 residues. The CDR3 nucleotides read TGTGCCATCAGTGAGTCGACTAGCAACAATGAGCAGTTCTTC. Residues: CAISESTSNNEQFF.

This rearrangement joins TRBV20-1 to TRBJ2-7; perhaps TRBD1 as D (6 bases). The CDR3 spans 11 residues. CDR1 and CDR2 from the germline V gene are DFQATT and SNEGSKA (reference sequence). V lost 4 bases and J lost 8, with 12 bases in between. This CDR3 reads CSAIMDRKQYF. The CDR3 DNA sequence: TGCAGTGCTATAATGGACAGAAAGCAGTACTTC.

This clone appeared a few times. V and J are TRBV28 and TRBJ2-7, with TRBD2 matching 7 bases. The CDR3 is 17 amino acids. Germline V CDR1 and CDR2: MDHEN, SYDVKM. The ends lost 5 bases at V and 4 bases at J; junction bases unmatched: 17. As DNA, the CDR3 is TGTGCCAGCAGTCCCCCGGTCGGGGGGAGAACGTGGTACGAGCAGTACTTC. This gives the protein CASSPPVGGRTWYEQYF.

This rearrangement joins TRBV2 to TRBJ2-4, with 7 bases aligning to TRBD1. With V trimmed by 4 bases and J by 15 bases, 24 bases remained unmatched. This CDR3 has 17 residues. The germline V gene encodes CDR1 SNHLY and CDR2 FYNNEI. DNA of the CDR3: TGTGCCAGCAGTGCAGATACGACAGGGCTTCTTCGTCCGGCCCGGTACTTC. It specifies CASSADTTGLLRPARYF.

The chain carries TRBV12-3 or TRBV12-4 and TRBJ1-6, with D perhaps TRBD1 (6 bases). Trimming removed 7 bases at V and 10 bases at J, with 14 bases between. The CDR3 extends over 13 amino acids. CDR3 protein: CASTLTGRSPLHF. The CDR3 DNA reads TGTGCCAGCACCTTGACAGGCAGATCACCCCTCCACTTT.

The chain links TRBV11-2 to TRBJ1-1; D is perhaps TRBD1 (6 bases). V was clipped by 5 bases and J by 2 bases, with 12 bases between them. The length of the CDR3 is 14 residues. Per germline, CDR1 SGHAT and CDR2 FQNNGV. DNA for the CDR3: TGTGCCAGCAGCGTACAGGGTTTCAACACTGAAGCTTTCTTT. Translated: CASSVQGFNTEAFF.

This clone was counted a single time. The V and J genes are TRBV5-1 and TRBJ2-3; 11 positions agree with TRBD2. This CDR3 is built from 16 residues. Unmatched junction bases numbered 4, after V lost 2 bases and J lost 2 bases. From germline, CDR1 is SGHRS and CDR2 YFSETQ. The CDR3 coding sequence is TGCGCCAGCAGCTTCCAGACTAGCGGGACCACAGATACGCAGTATTTT. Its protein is CASSFQTSGTTDTQYF.

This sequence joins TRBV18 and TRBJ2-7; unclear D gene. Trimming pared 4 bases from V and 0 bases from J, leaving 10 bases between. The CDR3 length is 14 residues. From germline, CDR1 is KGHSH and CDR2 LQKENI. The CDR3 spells CASSQIQYSYEQYF. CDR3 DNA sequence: TGTGCCAGCTCACAGATACAGTACTCCTACGAGCAGTACTTC.

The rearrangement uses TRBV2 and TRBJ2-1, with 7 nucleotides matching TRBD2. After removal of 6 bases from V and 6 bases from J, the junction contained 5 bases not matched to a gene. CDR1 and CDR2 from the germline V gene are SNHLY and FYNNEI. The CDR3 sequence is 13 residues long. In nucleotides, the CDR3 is TGTGCCAGCAGGGGAAGCGGGGTCAATGAGCAGTTCTTC. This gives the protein CASRGSGVNEQFF.

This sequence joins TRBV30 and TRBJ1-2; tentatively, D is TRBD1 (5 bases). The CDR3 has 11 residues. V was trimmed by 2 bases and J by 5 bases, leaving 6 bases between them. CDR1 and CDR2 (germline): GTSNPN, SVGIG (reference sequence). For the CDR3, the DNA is TGTGCCTGGAGTAGGGGTTATGGCTACACCTTC. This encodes CAWSRGYGYTF.